This T cell receptor beta chain appears in the sequencing data of a study of neurological immune-mediated disorders. Study-level findings and limits: While HTLV-1-associated myelopathy showed the greatest TCR clonal expansion, multiple sclerosis showed the least, falling below healthy controls.

This clonotype showed up many times. The target antigen is unknown. The cDNA came from 5'RACE, which used 10-nucleotide random UMIs. TCRdb used MiXCR to reprocess the 5' RACE reads, holding one entry per CDR3 protein. The sample includes approximately 41,000 distinct CDR3 sequences, roughly 14% of them seen just once. This CDR3 comprises 17 residues. The junction had 9 bases not matched to a gene; V was cut back by 5 bases and J by 0 bases. Sequenced material: CD4+ T cells from blood. This clonotype was sampled from a woman aged 55-69 years with HTLV-1-associated myelopathy (HAM/TSP). The chain joins TRBV12-3 or TRBV12-4 to TRBJ1-3, with 8 bases identical to TRBD1. Here the CDR3 DNA reads TGTGCCAGCAGTACCGGCACAGGGGGTAACTCTGGAAACACCATATATTTT. Protein sequence: CASSTGTGGNSGNTIYF.